Listed below are T cell receptor beta chains from one sample, sequenced in a study of cytomegalovirus exposure and HLA in healthy donors. Assay: immunoSEQ multiplex PCR; the TCRdb copy retains only in-frame clones and omits some. The top ten hold roughly 3.9% of the sample, which has roughly 100,000 clones, less than 85% seen once. The sample consisted of PBMCs. The receptors shown here come from a man aged 60 to 75 in good health and CMV-seronegative. The CDR3 runs from the conserved cysteine through the conserved F or W. Fields, in order: J gene, clone size, V gene, D gene, CDR3 protein, CDR3 DNA. The D gene is left open where the match is weak. A row's size may be missing; if present it is once, few, many or a size class.

TRBJ2-1 | few | TRBV11-3 | TRBD2 | CASSLGGGAYNEQFF | TGTGCCAGCAGCTTAGGTGGGGGGGCCTACAATGAGCAGTTCTTC
TRBJ2-2 | . | TRBV5-4 | . | CASSSNQGSNTGELFF | TGTGCCAGCAGTTCGAATCAGGGTAGCAACACCGGGGAGCTGTTTTTT
TRBJ1-6 | . | TRBV19 | TRBD1 | CASSSGQGASSYNSPLHF | TGTGCCAGTAGTTCGGGACAGGGGGCGAGCTCCTATAATTCACCCCTCCACTTT
TRBJ1-1 | . | TRBV7-6 | . | CASSQSKNTEAFF | TGTGCCAGCAGCCAAAGCAAGAACACTGAAGCTTTCTTT
TRBJ1-1 | . | TRBV7-3 | . | CASSTQPGNTEAFF | TGTGCCAGCAGCACACAGCCCGGGAACACTGAAGCTTTCTTT
TRBJ1-2 | . | TRBV9 | . | CASSPHPESGYGYTF | TGTGCCAGCAGCCCCCACCCGGAGAGTGGCTATGGCTACACCTTC
TRBJ1-2 | . | TRBV2 | TRBD1 | CASNPGGLGYGYTF | TGTGCCAGCAATCCAGGGGGTTTGGGCTATGGCTACACCTTC
TRBJ1-4 | . | TRBV28 | TRBD1 | CASSLAGGTNEKLFF | TGTGCCAGCAGTTTAGCAGGGGGCACGAATGAAAAACTGTTTTTT
TRBJ1-5 | . | TRBV4-2 | . | CASSHNIGGQSQHF | TGTGCCAGCAGTCACAACATAGGTGGGCAGTCTCAGCATTTT
TRBJ2-1 | . | TRBV11-1 | TRBD2 | CASSFSTSGGYNEQFF | TGTGCCAGCAGCTTTAGTACTAGCGGGGGCTACAATGAGCAGTTCTTC